This T cell receptor beta chain was recorded in a study of cytomegalovirus exposure and HLA in healthy donors. Germline V gene sequence: CDR1 GTSNPN, CDR2 SVGIG (reference sequence). The CDR3 is 13 residues long. V was cut by 4 bases and J by 8 bases, with 14 bases left in between. Details on this clone: Its antigen is unknown.

PCR amplification relied on 60 Vbeta primers (plus 13 Jbeta primers). TCRdb's table, derived via immunoSEQ multiplex PCR, lists solely in-frame clones and lacks some. The clone table shows 110,000 to 150,000 clones, with the ten largest holding approximately 0.88%. Broader study findings: The study listed 150 to 200 cytomegalovirus-associated TCR beta chains. Near-uniform donor sequencing depth was presumed by presence/absence analyses.

The TCR comes from a male donor in good health and CMV-seronegative. Sequenced material: PBMCs. The chain uses TRBV30 and TRBJ2-2; TRBD1 is a possible D gene (6 bases). The CDR3 DNA reads as TGTGCCTGGAATTTCAGGGGCAAAGGGGAGCTGTTTTTT. Amino acid sequence: CAWNFRGKGELFF.